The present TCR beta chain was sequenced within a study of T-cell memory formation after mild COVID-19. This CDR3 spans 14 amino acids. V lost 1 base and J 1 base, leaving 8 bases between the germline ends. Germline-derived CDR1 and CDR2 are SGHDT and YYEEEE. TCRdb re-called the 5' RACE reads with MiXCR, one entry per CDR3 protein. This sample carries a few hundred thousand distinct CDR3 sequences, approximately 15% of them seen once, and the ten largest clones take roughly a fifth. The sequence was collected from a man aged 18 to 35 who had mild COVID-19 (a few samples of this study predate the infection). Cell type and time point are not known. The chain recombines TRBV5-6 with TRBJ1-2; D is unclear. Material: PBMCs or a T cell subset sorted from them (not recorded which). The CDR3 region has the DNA TGTGCCAGCAGCTTGTCTAACGTTAACTATGGCTACACCTTC. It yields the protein CASSLSNVNYGYTF. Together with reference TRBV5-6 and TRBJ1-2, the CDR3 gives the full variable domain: DAGVTQSPTHLIKTRGQQVTLRCSPKSGHDTVSWYQQALGQGPQFIFQYYEEEERQRGNFPDRFSGHQFPNYSSELNVNALLLGDSALYLCASSLSNVNYGYTFGSGTRLTVV.